These 10 T cell receptor beta chains were sequenced from one sample in a study of blood T cell repertoires in COVID-19. TCRdb's table, derived via immunoSEQ multiplex PCR, lists solely in-frame clones and lacks some. The sample has 350,000 to 400,000 clones, roughly 90% seen once. Sequencing used peripheral blood. These receptors were obtained from a woman in her twenties or thirties with COVID-19, enrolled during active disease.

This chain connects TRBV5-1 to TRBJ2-7, with D tentatively TRBD1 (6 bases). Germline loops: CDR1 SGHRS, CDR2 YFSETQ. The CDR3 has 14 residues. V shed 5 bases and J shed 7 bases, with 19 bases lying between them. DNA for the CDR3: TGCGCCAGCAGACCTACCCTGACCGGACAGGAGCAGTACTTC. Its translation: CASRPTLTGQEQYF.

The V call is TRBV24-1, the J call TRBJ1-2, with TRBD1 as a possible D gene (5 bases). The germline V gene has CDR1 KGHDR and CDR2 SFDVKD. V shed 4 bases and J shed 4 bases, with 6 bases lying between them. The CDR3 has 12 residues. The CDR3 nucleotides read TGTGCCACCAGTGACGACAGCTATGGCTACACCTTC. This sequence encodes CATSDDSYGYTF.

The chain links TRBV6-5 to TRBJ2-7, with TRBD1 identical over 10 bases. V shed 7 bases, J shed 1 base, and the junction held 7 bases outside the gene matches. From germline, CDR1 is MNHEY and CDR2 SVGAGI. CDR3 size: 15 residues. CDR3 DNA sequence: TGTGCCAGCAATAGAAGACAGGGGGCGTCCTACGAGCAGTACTTC. This encodes CASNRRQGASYEQYF.

This chain uses TRBV5-1 with TRBJ2-5; maybe TRBD1 (6 bases). The V end lost 4 bases, the J end lost 1 base, and 11 bases lay between the germline ends. The CDR3 totals 14 residues. Germline V lookup: CDR1 SGHRS, CDR2 YFSETQ. The CDR3 sequence: CASSQGQFQETQYF. DNA for the CDR3: TGCGCCAGCAGCCAAGGACAGTTCCAAGAGACCCAGTACTTC.

The rearrangement joins TRBV5-1 to TRBJ2-2; TRBD1 is a possible D gene (6 bases). CDR1 is SGHRS and CDR2 is YFSETQ in the germline V gene. V was clipped by 5 bases and J by 2 bases, with 13 bases between them. The CDR3 is made up of 15 amino acids. The CDR3 sequence is CASRWNRANTGELFF. For the CDR3, the DNA is TGCGCCAGCAGGTGGAACAGGGCCAACACCGGGGAGCTGTTTTTT.

This clone appeared a single time. CDR3 DNA: TGCGCCAGCGTCAAAGTTACAGGGGAATCCGGCGGCTACACCTTC. Its translation: CASVKVTGESGGYTF. The V and J genes are TRBV4-1 and TRBJ1-2, with 7 bases aligning to TRBD1. This CDR3 comprises 15 residues. J gave up 8 bases and V 8 bases, and 17 bases lay outside the gene matches. Germline V gene data show CDR1 as MGHRA and CDR2 as YSYEKL.

Written as DNA, the CDR3 is TGTGCCAGCAGCTTCGATCCGGGTTGGAGTGAGCAGTTCTTC. It specifies CASSFDPGWSEQFF. The chain joins TRBV11-2 to TRBJ2-1, with D uncertain. Germline CDR1 and CDR2: SGHAT and FQNNGV. Trimming stripped 3 bases from V and 9 bases from J, with 15 bases between. The CDR3 is 14 amino acids. The full variable domain, its missing parts supplied by reference TRBV11-2 and TRBJ2-1, is EAGVAQSPRYKIIEKRQSVAFWCNPISGHATLYWYQQILGQGPKLLIQFQNNGVVDDSQLPKDRFSAERLKGVDSTLKIQPAKLEDSAVYLCASSFDPGWSEQFFGPGTRLTVL.

This rearrangement joins TRBV5-1 to TRBJ1-4; D gene unclear. Germline loops: CDR1 SGHRS, CDR2 YFSETQ. The CDR3 is 15 amino acids. The V end lost 7 bases, the J end lost 3 bases, and 16 bases lay between the germline ends. The CDR3 DNA is TGCGCCAGCTCGACTAACGTAGGGCCTAATGAAAAACTGTTTTTT. This codes for CASSTNVGPNEKLFF.

As concerns this clone: Within the sample, other DNA sequences also encode this same CDR3. The chain carries TRBV7-9 and TRBJ2-1; 7 positions agree with TRBD1. With V trimmed by 1 base and J by 0 bases, 0 bases remained unmatched. In germline, CDR1 is SEHNR, CDR2 FQNEAQ (reference sequence). This CDR3 contains 15 residues. CDR3 sequence: CASSLGQGSYNEQFF. CDR3 sequence (DNA): TGTGCCAGCAGCTTAGGACAGGGCTCCTACAATGAGCAGTTCTTC.

Comments on this clone: In the same sample, other DNA sequences code for this CDR3. The chain combines TRBV29-1 with TRBJ2-2; TRBD1 is a possible D gene (5 bases). Germline loops: CDR1 SQVTM, CDR2 ANQGSEA. Deletions cut 4 bases from V and 1 base from J, with 7 bases between. The CDR3 sequence is 13 residues long. The DNA of the CDR3 is TGCAGCGTTGGCCAGGGGAACACCGGGGAGCTGTTTTTT. This codes for CSVGQGNTGELFF.